These T cell receptor beta chains were read from a single sample in a study of naive and memory T cell subsets. TCRdb recomputed calls from the UMI-ligation and nested PCR reads with MiXCR, one row per CDR3 protein. The data contain 150,000 or so distinct CDR3 sequences, 22% of them seen just once; the ten biggest clones take up about 0.11%. Material: naive CD4+ T cells from blood. These receptor sequences come from a human donor in good health. The CDR3 runs from the conserved cysteine through the conserved F or W. Each record gives: D gene, V gene, clone size, J gene, CDR3 DNA, CDR3 protein. D genes are given only for firm matches. Expanded clones get a size class; other rows say once, few or many, or leave the size out.

>TRBD2|TRBV10-3|NA|TRBJ2-2
TGTGCCATCAGTGAGTCCGGACTAGCGGGAGCCGACGGGGAGCTGTTTTTT
CAISESGLAGADGELFF
>NA|TRBV6-1|NA|TRBJ2-3
TGTGCCAGCAGTAACAGACAGACAGATACGCAGTATTTT
CASSNRQTDTQYF
>NA|TRBV6-5|few|TRBJ1-5
TGTGCCAGCAGCCACTCGGGAGGGAATCTACAGCCCCAGCATTTT
CASSHSGGNLQPQHF
>NA|TRBV5-1|few|TRBJ1-2
TGCGCCAGCAGCCAATTTCGCTCCAACTATGGCTACACCTTC
CASSQFRSNYGYTF
>NA|TRBV27|NA|TRBJ2-1
TGTGCCAGCAGTTCGGGACTCACCTACAATGAGCAGTTCTTC
CASSSGLTYNEQFF
>NA|TRBV30|NA|TRBJ2-7
TGTGCCTGGAAAGTAGGGCAGGGGAGGGACGAGCAGTACTTC
CAWKVGQGRDEQYF
>TRBD1|TRBV25-1|NA|TRBJ2-2
TGTGCCAGCAGTCTAAGAGGAGGGACAGGGGAACCCGGGGAGCTGTTTTTT
CASSLRGGTGEPGELFF
>NA|TRBV29-1|many|TRBJ2-3
TGCAGCGTTAGAAAACTAGGTAGAGTAAAGCAAGATACGCAGTATTTT
CSVRKLGRVKQDTQYF
>TRBD1|TRBV12-3/TRBV12-4|few|TRBJ2-7
TGTGCCAGCAGTTTAGGCCTCTCGAGTATCGACAGGGGGAGCGACGAGCAGTACTTC
CASSLGLSSIDRGSDEQYF
>NA|TRBV4-2|many|TRBJ2-7
TGTGCCAGCAGCTCGAGGGCAGACACCTACGAGCAGTACTTC
CASSSRADTYEQYF
>TRBD2|TRBV5-5|NA|TRBJ2-5
TGTGCCAGCAGCGGGCCACTAGCGGGAGGACGTCAAGAGACCCAGTACTTC
CASSGPLAGGRQETQYF
>NA|TRBV27|NA|TRBJ1-3
TGTGCCAGCAGCGGAACCCGTGGAAACACCATATATTTT
CASSGTRGNTIYF
>TRBD1|TRBV7-6|NA|TRBJ1-1
TGTGCCAGCAGCATCAACAGGGGGGGAACTGAAGCTTTCTTT
CASSINRGGTEAFF
>TRBD2|TRBV9|NA|TRBJ2-2
TGTGCCAGCTCCGGGGGACTAGCGGGATTCGCGAACACCGGGGAGCTGTTTTTT
CASSGGLAGFANTGELFF
>NA|TRBV6-2/TRBV6-3|many|TRBJ2-7
TGTGCCAGCAGTTACTCTCCGGGGGCAAGGATCGAGCAGTACTTC
CASSYSPGARIEQYF
>TRBD2|TRBV18|many|TRBJ2-3
TGTGCCAGCTCACCGACTAGCGGGAGGATGACAGATACGCAGTATTTT
CASSPTSGRMTDTQYF
>NA|TRBV20-1|many|TRBJ2-6
TGCAGTGCTAGATCTGGGGCCAACGTCCTGACTTTC
CSARSGANVLTF
>NA|TRBV6-5|few|TRBJ1-5
TGTGCCAGCAGTTTTACGGGCAGGGGAGATCAGCCCCAGCATTTT
CASSFTGRGDQPQHF
>NA|TRBV7-2|few|TRBJ2-7
TGTGCCAGCAGCGTACTGCATACCCCGCAGCAGTACTTC
CASSVLHTPQQYF
>NA|TRBV27|NA|TRBJ1-6
TGTGCCAGCAGTGATTTGAGAGCACCCCTCCACTTT
CASSDLRAPLHF
>NA|TRBV7-2|few|TRBJ1-3
TGTGCCAGCAGCTTAGTGGGCGGAATGAGCTCTGGAAACACCATATATTTT
CASSLVGGMSSGNTIYF
>TRBD2|TRBV12-3/TRBV12-4|NA|TRBJ2-5
TGTGCCAGCAGTTTAGGGCGGGAGGGCTGGGAGACCCAGTACTTC
CASSLGREGWETQYF
>NA|TRBV3-1|few|TRBJ2-2
TGTGCCAGCAGCCAAGAATGGCGGACCGGGGAGCTGTTTTTT
CASSQEWRTGELFF
>NA|TRBV3-1|NA|TRBJ2-7
TGTGCCAGCAGCCAAGTCCGGGGGACGGGAAGCTCCTACGAGCAGTACTTC
CASSQVRGTGSSYEQYF
>TRBD1|TRBV6-6|few|TRBJ1-4
TGTGCCAGCAACGACAGGGGGATGGAGGAAAAACTGTTTTTT
CASNDRGMEEKLFF
>NA|TRBV25-1|few|TRBJ2-2
TGTGCCAGCAGACCAACCGGGCCAAACACCGGGGAGCTGTTTTTT
CASRPTGPNTGELFF
>NA|TRBV20-1|many|TRBJ2-7
TGCAGTGCCCGCAAGGCTCGAAACGAGCAGTACTTC
CSARKARNEQYF
>NA|TRBV19|NA|TRBJ2-1
TGTGCCAGTAGTATAGTAGGGGACTCCTACAATGAGCAGTTCTTC
CASSIVGDSYNEQFF
>NA|TRBV20-1|NA|TRBJ1-6
TGCAGTGCTACAGGGGCAGATTATAATTCACCCCTCCACTTT
CSATGADYNSPLHF